This section outlines one T cell receptor beta chain sequence together with its context. This sample was included in a study of blood T cell repertoires in COVID-19. In the study overall: There were acute and convalescent COVID-19 samples, and they came from the United States, Italy and Spain. T cells, B-cell-depleted T cells, or PBMCs provided the cDNA or gDNA that served as material.

The CDR3 sequence is 17 residues long. Trimming removed 0 bases from V and 9 bases from J; junction bases left unmatched: 11. Germline V gene lookup returns CDR1 MNHEY and CDR2 SMNVEV (reference sequence). In the original workflow: Reference gene primer amplification gave estimated nucleated cell counts. Method: immunoSEQ multiplex PCR; TCRdb's copy keeps in-frame clones and lacks some. V and J calls and clone size are those listed in that table; D and trimming were worked out from the DNA. The table lists around 260,000 clones, approximately 80% of them singletons, with 4.2% in the top ten. The chain recombines TRBV27 with TRBJ1-6; TRBD1 matches at 7 bases. Material for sequencing was peripheral blood. The source is a man aged 60 to 75 with acute or convalescent COVID-19. The CDR3 region is CASSLSRIQGVGSPLHF. The DNA for the CDR3 is TGTGCCAGCAGTTTATCCAGGATTCAGGGGGTTGGTTCACCCCTCCACTTT.